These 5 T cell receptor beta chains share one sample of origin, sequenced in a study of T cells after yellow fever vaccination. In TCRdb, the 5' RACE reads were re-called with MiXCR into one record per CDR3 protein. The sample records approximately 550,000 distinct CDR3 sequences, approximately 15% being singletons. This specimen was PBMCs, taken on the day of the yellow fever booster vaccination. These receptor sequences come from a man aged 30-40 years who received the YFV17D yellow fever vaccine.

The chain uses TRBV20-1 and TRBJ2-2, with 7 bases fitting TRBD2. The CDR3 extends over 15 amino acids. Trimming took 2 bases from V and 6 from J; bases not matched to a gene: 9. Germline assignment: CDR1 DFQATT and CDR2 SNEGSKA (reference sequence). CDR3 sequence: CSARPGGVPAGELFF. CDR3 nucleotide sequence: TGCAGTGCTAGACCGGGGGGAGTCCCCGCCGGGGAGCTGTTTTTT.

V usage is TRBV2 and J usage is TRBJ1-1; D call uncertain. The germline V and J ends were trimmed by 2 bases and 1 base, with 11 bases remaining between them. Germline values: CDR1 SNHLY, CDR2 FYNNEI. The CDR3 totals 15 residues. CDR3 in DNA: TGTGCCAGCAGTGAACCACAGAGAAGGAACACTGAAGCTTTCTTT. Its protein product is CASSEPQRRNTEAFF.

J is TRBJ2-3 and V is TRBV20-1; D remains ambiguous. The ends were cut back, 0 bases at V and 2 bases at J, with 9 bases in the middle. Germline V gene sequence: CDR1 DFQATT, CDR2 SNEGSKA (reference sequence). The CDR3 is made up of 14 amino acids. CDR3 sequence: CSAREGGLTDTQYF. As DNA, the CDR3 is TGCAGTGCTAGAGAGGGTGGGCTCACAGATACGCAGTATTTT.

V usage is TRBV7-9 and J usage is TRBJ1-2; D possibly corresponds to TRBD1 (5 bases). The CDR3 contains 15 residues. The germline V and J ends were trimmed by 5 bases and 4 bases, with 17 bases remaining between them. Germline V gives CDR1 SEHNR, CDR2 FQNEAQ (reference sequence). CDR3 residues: CASSGRDSGLYGYTF. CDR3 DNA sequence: TGTGCCAGCAGCGGCCGGGACTCCGGCCTCTATGGCTACACCTTC. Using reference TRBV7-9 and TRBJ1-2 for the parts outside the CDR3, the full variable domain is DTGVSQNPRHKITKRGQNVTFRCDPISEHNRLYWYRQTLGQGPEFLTYFQNEAQLEKSRLLSDRFSAERPKGSFSTLEIQRTEQGDSAMYLCASSGRDSGLYGYTFGSGTRLTVV.

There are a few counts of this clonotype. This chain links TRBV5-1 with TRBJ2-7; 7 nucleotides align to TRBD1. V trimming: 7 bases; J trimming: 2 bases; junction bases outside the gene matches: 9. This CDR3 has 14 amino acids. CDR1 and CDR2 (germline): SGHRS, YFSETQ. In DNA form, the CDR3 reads TGCGCCAGCCGCAAACAGGGGAACGCCTACGAGCAGTACTTC. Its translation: CASRKQGNAYEQYF. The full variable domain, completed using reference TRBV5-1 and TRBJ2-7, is KAGVTQTPRYLIKTRGQQVTLSCSPISGHRSVSWYQQTPGQGLQFLFEYFSETQRNKGNFPGRFSGRQFSNSRSEMNVSTLELGDSALYLCASRKQGNAYEQYFGPGTRLTVT.